This entry lists 23 T cell receptor beta chains sequenced from one sample in a study of regulatory T cells in long-lasting Graves disease. Noted time point: persistent/refractory GD, antithyroid drugs over 5 years with positive TRAb. There was RNA extracted from PBMCs, and the TCR library was made from it. The TCR beta library used iRepertoire HTBI primers with Arm-PCR amplification of CDR3. TCRdb processed the multiplex PCR reads anew with MiXCR; each CDR3 protein has one entry. The sample includes about half a million distinct CDR3 sequences, around a fifth seen only once; the top ten take around 12%. The sequenced sample was peripheral blood mononuclear cells (PBMCs), obtained when the disease was refractory, from a patient treated with antithyroid drugs. Source of these receptors: a female donor with Graves disease.

This clonotype was observed a handful of times. V usage is TRBV7-9 and J usage is TRBJ1-4, with D hard to call. The CDR3 length is 15 residues. The germline V gene encodes CDR1 SEHNR and CDR2 FQNEAQ (reference sequence). Trimming removed 4 bases from V and 0 bases from J, with 9 bases in between. In nucleotides, the CDR3 is TGTGCCAGCAGCTACCGACAAGCAACTAATGAAAAACTGTTTTTT. This encodes CASSYRQATNEKLFF.

This chain uses TRBV11-2 with TRBJ1-2; D not certain. The V gene lost 2 bases and the J gene lost 0 bases, with 10 bases spanning the gap. CDR3 length equals 15 residues. Germline CDR1 SGHAT, CDR2 FQNNGV. The DNA for the CDR3 is TGTGCCAGCAGCTTACAGCCAGATCCTAACTATGGCTACACCTTC. Amino acids: CASSLQPDPNYGYTF.

About this clonotype: A read error is possible here, since a much larger clone lies one base away. V is TRBV11-2 and J is TRBJ1-2, with no clear D. In germline, CDR1 is SGHAT, CDR2 FQNNGV. Trimming took 7 bases from V and 3 from J, leaving 12 bases between them. The CDR3 consists of 13 residues. The CDR3 sequence: CASMVATDYGYTF. The CDR3 DNA is TGTGCCAGCATGGTGGCGACTGACTATGGCTACACCTTC. Full variable domain (outside the CDR3, taken from reference TRBV11-2 and TRBJ1-2): EAGVAQSPRYKIIEKRQSVAFWCNPISGHATLYWYQQILGQGPKLLIQFQNNGVVDDSQLPKDRFSAERLKGVDSTLKIQPAKLEDSAVYLCASMVATDYGYTFGSGTRLTVV.

In this sample, this clonotype turned up a few times. The V and J genes are TRBV5-1 and TRBJ2-2, with 11 bases lining up with TRBD2. CDR1 is SGHRS and CDR2 is YFSETQ in the germline V gene. J was trimmed by 3 bases and V by 1 base; bases with no gene match: 11. The CDR3 contains 19 residues. In DNA, the CDR3 is TGCGCCAGCAGCTTGTTCCCTAGCGGGAGGTTTAGCGACACCGGGGAGCTGTTTTTT. The encoded protein is CASSLFPSGRFSDTGELFF. Full variable domain (missing parts from reference TRBV5-1 and TRBJ2-2): KAGVTQTPRYLIKTRGQQVTLSCSPISGHRSVSWYQQTPGQGLQFLFEYFSETQRNKGNFPGRFSGRQFSNSRSEMNVSTLELGDSALYLCASSLFPSGRFSDTGELFFGEGSRLTVL.

This chain links TRBV2 with TRBJ1-4, with D tentatively TRBD1 (5 bases). Trimming cost V 6 bases and J 4 bases, with 9 bases left between them. Germline V gene data show CDR1 as SNHLY and CDR2 as FYNNEI. The CDR3 spans 13 residues. The CDR3, as DNA: TGTGCCAGCAGCGGGGGTGTTAATGAAAAACTGTTTTTT. This encodes CASSGGVNEKLFF.

The chain combines TRBV19 with TRBJ2-5; D possibly corresponds to TRBD1 (6 bases). The V gene's germline CDR1 is LNHDA and CDR2 SQIVND (reference sequence). There are 13 residues in the CDR3. Trimming cost V 5 bases and J 3 bases, with 10 bases left between them. The CDR3 sequence: CASSANREETQYF. The CDR3 DNA reads as TGTGCCAGTAGTGCAAACAGGGAAGAGACCCAGTACTTC.

This clonotype has ten or more counts. J is TRBJ1-2 and V is TRBV28; 7 bases fit TRBD1. CDR3 length: 12 residues. Germline values: CDR1 MDHEN, CDR2 SYDVKM. With V trimmed by 5 bases and J by 8 bases, 5 bases remained unmatched. The CDR3 protein is CASSPPGGGYTF. In nucleotides, the CDR3 is TGTGCCAGCAGTCCCCCAGGGGGAGGCTACACCTTC.

The chain joins TRBV10-3 to TRBJ1-1; TRBD1 might be the D (5 bases). The germline gives CDR1 ENHRY, CDR2 SYGVKD. Trimming took off 3 bases at V and 3 bases at J, with 14 bases between the two ends. The CDR3 is made up of 15 amino acids. The CDR3 region has the DNA TGTGCCATCAGTGACCCCGGCGGGGGGGACACTGAAGCTTTCTTT. It translates to CAISDPGGGDTEAFF.

This clonotype was detected ten times or more. The chain uses TRBV7-2 and TRBJ2-4; no reliable D call. The V end lost 0 bases, the J end lost 0 bases, and 3 bases lay between the germline ends. CDR1 is SGHTA, CDR2 FQGNSA, per germline. The CDR3 totals 14 residues. The CDR3 DNA is TGTGCCAGCAGCTTAGCCCTAGCCAAAAACATTCAGTACTTC. It is translated as CASSLALAKNIQYF.

This clonotype occurred a few times. The chain combines TRBV20-1 with TRBJ2-7, with D perhaps TRBD1 (6 bases). Germline assignment: CDR1 DFQATT and CDR2 SNEGSKA (reference sequence). V was pared by 1 base and J by 0 bases, with 10 bases between. The CDR3 sequence is 14 residues long. The CDR3 sequence: CSARARGSSYEQYF. The CDR3 bases are TGCAGTGCTAGAGCCAGGGGAAGCTCCTACGAGCAGTACTTC.

The rearrangement links TRBV10-3 to TRBJ2-7; 8 nucleotides agree with TRBD2. The J segment lost 3 bases and the V segment lost 6 bases, leaving 4 bases of the junction unmatched. Germline V gene lookup returns CDR1 ENHRY and CDR2 SYGVKD. The CDR3 contains 13 residues. CDR3 DNA: TGTGCCATCAGCCCGGGGGGGGGCTACGAGCAGTACTTC. Translation gives CAISPGGGYEQYF.

This clonotype was observed many times. The V gene is TRBV2, the J gene TRBJ2-2; TRBD2 matches at 14 bases. The germline CDR1 and CDR2 sequences are SNHLY and FYNNEI. The junction had 6 bases not matched to a gene; V was cut back by 6 bases and J by 3 bases. This CDR3 is 17 amino acids long. In nucleotides, the CDR3 is TGTGCCAGCAGAGGATTGGGACTAGCGGGGGACACCGGGGAGCTGTTTTTT. Its protein product is CASRGLGLAGDTGELFF.

This clonotype was counted a few times. V is TRBV30 and J is TRBJ1-1; D remains ambiguous. Germline values: CDR1 GTSNPN, CDR2 SVGIG (reference sequence). The CDR3 covers 15 residues. Trimming cost V 1 base and J 0 bases, with 12 bases left between them. Here the CDR3 reads CAWSALRELNTEAFF. CDR3 bases: TGTGCCTGGAGTGCCTTGCGTGAGTTGAACACTGAAGCTTTCTTT.

This clonotype was seen ten or more times. This chain connects TRBV6-5 to TRBJ2-7; D possibly corresponds to TRBD1 (6 bases). The CDR3 totals 14 residues. The V end was cut by 3 bases, the J end by 6 bases, with 15 bases between. CDR1 is MNHEY and CDR2 is SVGAGI in the germline V gene. The CDR3 sequence is CASSYFGRGREQYF. CDR3 nucleotides: TGTGCCAGCAGTTATTTCGGCAGGGGTCGCGAGCAGTACTTC.

This clonotype was counted many times. The CDR3 loop is CASNEDRGNEKLFF. DNA for the CDR3: TGTGCCAGCAATGAGGACAGGGGGAATGAAAAACTGTTTTTT. The chain couples TRBV6-1 to TRBJ1-4; 10 bases are shared with TRBD1. The CDR3 totals 14 residues. V trimming: 7 bases; J trimming: 5 bases; junction bases outside the gene matches: 4. CDR1 is MNHNS and CDR2 is SASEGT in the germline V gene.

This clonotype appeared many times. The chain has TRBV28 and TRBJ1-2; TRBD1 matches 7 bases. The CDR3 spans 14 residues. Germline values: CDR1 MDHEN, CDR2 SYDVKM. V lost 3 bases and J lost 5; bases outside the gene matches: 6. The CDR3 DNA is TGTGCCAGCAGTTTCACAGGGGAAAATTATGGCTACACCTTC. It yields the protein CASSFTGENYGYTF.

This clonotype has more than one count but fewer than ten. V gene TRBV7-2 combines with J gene TRBJ1-2, with D maybe TRBD1 (6 bases). Between the trimmed V and J ends, which lost 1 base and 5 bases, there was a span of 17 bases. The CDR3 consists of 16 residues. Germline V gene lookup returns CDR1 SGHTA and CDR2 FQGNSA. DNA of the CDR3: TGTGCCAGCAGCTTAGGCCCCGGGGGGGCCATGTATGGCTACACCTTC. Amino acid sequence: CASSLGPGGAMYGYTF.

This sequence joins TRBV5-1 and TRBJ1-3, with TRBD1 as a possible D gene (5 bases). This CDR3 is 16 amino acids long. Germline V CDR1 and CDR2: SGHRS, YFSETQ. V lost 4 bases, J lost 0 bases, and 14 bases lay in between. The CDR3 spells CASSLQTVVSGNTIYF. The CDR3 region has the DNA TGCGCCAGCAGCCTTCAGACAGTAGTCTCTGGAAACACCATATATTTT.

This clonotype has just a few counts. The chain joins TRBV5-1 to TRBJ2-6; no definite D call. V dropped 3 bases and J dropped 0 bases, with 7 bases sitting between them. CDR3 length equals 15 residues. The germline gives CDR1 SGHRS, CDR2 YFSETQ. The CDR3 loop reads CASSSQNSGANVLTF. Written as DNA, the CDR3 is TGCGCCAGCAGCTCTCAAAACTCTGGGGCCAACGTCCTGACTTTC.

This clonotype was detected only once. This sequence may be a read error, since a much larger clone differs from it by one base. J is TRBJ1-2 and V is TRBV10-3; 8 bases line up with TRBD1. CDR1 and CDR2 from the germline V gene are ENHRY and SYGVKD. The J segment lost 6 bases and the V segment lost 6 bases, leaving 3 bases of the junction unmatched. There are 12 residues in the CDR3. Here the CDR3 reads CAISATGDGYTF. Here the CDR3 DNA reads TGTGCCATCAGCGCGACAGGGGATGGCTACACCTTC.

The rearrangement joins TRBV7-9 to TRBJ2-7; 10 nucleotides agree with TRBD1. With 4 bases clipped from V and 0 bases from J, the junction kept 3 bases outside the gene matches. The CDR3 spans 15 residues. CDR1 is SEHNR, CDR2 FQNEAQ, per germline (reference sequence). CDR3 protein: CASSSDRGPSYEQYF. DNA of the CDR3: TGTGCCAGCAGCTCCGACAGGGGGCCCTCCTACGAGCAGTACTTC.

This clonotype was seen many times. This chain connects TRBV29-1 to TRBJ2-6; D is unresolved. Trimming removed 6 bases at V and 0 bases at J, with 6 bases between. This CDR3 region has 13 residues. CDR1 SQVTM and CDR2 ANQGSEA come from the germline V gene. In DNA form, the CDR3 reads TGCAGCGTAGCCAGCTCTGGGGCCAACGTCCTGACTTTC. It codes for CSVASSGANVLTF.

This clonotype was recorded many times. This sequence joins TRBV2 and TRBJ2-4; D might be TRBD1 (6 bases). This CDR3 has 13 residues. CDR1 and CDR2 (germline): SNHLY, FYNNEI. V was pared by 1 base and J by 11 bases, with 12 bases between. DNA of the CDR3: TGTGCCAGCAGTGAAGAAGCCGGACAGCTTCAGTACTTC. Amino acid sequence: CASSEEAGQLQYF.